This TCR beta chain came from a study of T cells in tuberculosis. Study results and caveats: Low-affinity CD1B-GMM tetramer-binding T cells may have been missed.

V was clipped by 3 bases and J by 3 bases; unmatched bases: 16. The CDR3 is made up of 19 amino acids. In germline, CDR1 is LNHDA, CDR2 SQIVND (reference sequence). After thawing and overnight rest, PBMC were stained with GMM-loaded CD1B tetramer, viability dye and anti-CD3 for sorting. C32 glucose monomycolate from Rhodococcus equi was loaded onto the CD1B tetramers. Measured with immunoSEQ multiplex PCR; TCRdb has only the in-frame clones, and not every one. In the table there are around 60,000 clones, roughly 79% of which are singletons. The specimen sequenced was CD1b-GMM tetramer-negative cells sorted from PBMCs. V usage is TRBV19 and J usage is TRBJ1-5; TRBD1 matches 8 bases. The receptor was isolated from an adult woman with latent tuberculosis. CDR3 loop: CASSIRGTGSPANNQPQHF. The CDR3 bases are TGTGCCAGTAGTATCAGGGGGACAGGTTCCCCAGCAAACAATCAGCCCCAGCATTTT.